Reported below is one TCR beta chain. These data originate in a study of T cell responses to AZD1222 COVID-19 vaccine. The ends were cut back, 3 bases at V and 9 bases at J, with 9 bases in the middle. Germline lookup yields CDR1 MGHRA and CDR2 YSYEKL. The CDR3 covers 12 residues. Clones were sequenced by immunoSEQ multiplex PCR, and TCRdb holds only the in-frame ones, with some missing. In the table there are about 180,000 clones, around 90% of which are singletons. Sequencing used peripheral blood, obtained 28 days after the second AZD1222 dose. The TCR sequence derives from an adult who received the AZD1222 COVID-19 vaccine. The V call is TRBV4-1, the J call TRBJ1-5; no clear D. CDR3 sequence: CASSHGFGPQHF. CDR3 coding DNA: TGCGCCAGCAGCCATGGGTTCGGGCCCCAGCATTTT.